Included here is one T cell receptor (beta chain) sequence, with context. The data were taken from a study of blood T cell repertoires in COVID-19. The germline V gene encodes CDR1 MNHEY and CDR2 SVGAGI. V gave up 0 bases and J gave up 10 bases, with 13 bases separating them. The CDR3 has 15 residues. Original methodology: Counts of nucleated cells, estimated from reference gene primer amplification, were obtained. Measured with immunoSEQ multiplex PCR; TCRdb has only the in-frame clones, and not every one. The V and J calls and clone size come from that table; D and trimming were worked out from the DNA. Of fewer than 300,000 clones listed, over 75% are singletons.

Sequenced: peripheral blood. This sequence joins TRBV6-5 and TRBJ1-6; D unresolved. This clonotype was sampled from a woman aged 45 to 65 with acute or convalescent COVID-19. CDR3: CASSYSLYDSSPLHF. CDR3 sequence (DNA): TGTGCCAGCAGTTACTCGTTGTATGACTCCTCACCCCTCCACTTT.